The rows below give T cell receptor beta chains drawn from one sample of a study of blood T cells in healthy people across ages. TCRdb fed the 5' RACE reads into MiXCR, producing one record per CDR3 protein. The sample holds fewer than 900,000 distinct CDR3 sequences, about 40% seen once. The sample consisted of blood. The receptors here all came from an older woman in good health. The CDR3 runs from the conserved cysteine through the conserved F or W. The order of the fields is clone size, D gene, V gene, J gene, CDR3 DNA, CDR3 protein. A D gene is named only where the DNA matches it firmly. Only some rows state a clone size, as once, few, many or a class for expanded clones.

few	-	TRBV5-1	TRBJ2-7	TGCGCCAGCAGCTCCGACCCCGGGCTCAGCGAGCAGTACTTC	CASSSDPGLSEQYF
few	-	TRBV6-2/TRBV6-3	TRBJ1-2	TGTGCCAGCAGTTATATGCAGCCCTATGGCTACACCTTC	CASSYMQPYGYTF
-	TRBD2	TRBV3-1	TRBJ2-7	TGTGCCAGCAAGCCTCGCGGGGGGACCTACGAGCAGTACTTC	CASKPRGGTYEQYF
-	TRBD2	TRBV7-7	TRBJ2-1	TGTGCTAGCAGCTTAGGGCTAGCGGGAGCGGGGAATGAGCAGTTCTTC	CASSLGLAGAGNEQFF
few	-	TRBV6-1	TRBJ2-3	TGTGCCAGCAGTGAAGGTGGTAACACAGATACGCAGTATTTT	CASSEGGNTDTQYF
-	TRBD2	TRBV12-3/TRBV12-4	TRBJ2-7	TGTGCCAGCAGTTCGGGCGGGAGGGCCAATAAGCAGTACTTC	CASSSGGRANKQYF
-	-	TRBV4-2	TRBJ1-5	TGTGCCAGCAGCCAAGAGAAAGATAATCAGCCCCAGCATTTT	CASSQEKDNQPQHF
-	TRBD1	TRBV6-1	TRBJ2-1	TGTGCCAGCAGGACTAATAAACAGGGGATCAATGAGCAGTTCTTC	CASRTNKQGINEQFF
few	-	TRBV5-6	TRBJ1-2	TGTGCCAGCAGCTTGGCCGGGTTTGGTGGCTACACCTTC	CASSLAGFGGYTF
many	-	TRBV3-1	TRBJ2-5	TGTGCCAGCAGCCAAGCGGGGGGCCCAGAGACCCAGTACTTC	CASSQAGGPETQYF
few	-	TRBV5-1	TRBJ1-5	TGCGCCAGCAGCCCCACCGTCGGCGGCAATCAGCCCCAGCATTTT	CASSPTVGGNQPQHF
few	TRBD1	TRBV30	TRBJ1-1	TGTGCCTGGAGCAGGGGGCTGGACACTGAAGCTTTCTTT	CAWSRGLDTEAFF
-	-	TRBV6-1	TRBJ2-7	TGTGCCAGCATCGGACCGGCGGGTGTCTCAGGCTACGAGCAGTACTTC	CASIGPAGVSGYEQYF